The sequence of this T cell receptor (beta chain) was determined in a study of beta chain features in type 1 diabetes. The whole isolated RNA underwent reverse transcription, so sequencing captured expressed TCRB transcripts. Libraries were prepared by immunoSEQ multiplex PCR; TCRdb keeps only in-frame clonotypes and omits some of them. The table has about 240,000 clones, roughly 13% seen once. Study-level results: With patients and controls alike, PCR might favor shorter templates to an equal degree. Patients with Type 1 diabetes showed moderately but significantly shorter TCRB CDR3s in all four CD4+ subsets. Among patients, naive, central memory and Treg TCRB repertoires appeared more similar than among healthy donors. cDNA sequencing could over-represent cells with high TCR expression.

As concerns this clone: No antigen is known for it.

Germline CDR1 reads GTSNPN; CDR2 reads SVGIG (reference sequence). V shed 0 bases and J shed 4 bases, with 15 bases lying between them. The CDR3 is 15 amino acids. Every sorted population was more than 95% pure. The origin of this receptor is a man aged 25 to 45 with type 1 diabetes. Sequences were obtained from naive CD4+ T cells from blood. This chain links TRBV30 with TRBJ1-2; maybe TRBD1 (5 bases). CDR3 sequence: CAWSVRGGVGYGYTF. The CDR3 nucleotides are TGTGCCTGGAGTGTACGGGGAGGGGTTGGCTATGGCTACACCTTC.